This T cell receptor (beta chain) was obtained from a study of blood T cell repertoires in COVID-19. This CDR3 has 16 residues. Per the germline V gene, CDR1 is MNHEY and CDR2 is SMNVEV (reference sequence). Trimming pared 5 bases from V and 4 bases from J, leaving 20 bases between. Data came from immunoSEQ multiplex PCR; TCRdb stores just in-frame clones and leaves some out. The table records about 190,000 clones, around 84% of them present only once. The sequence came from a woman aged 25 to 39 who had recovered from COVID-19. The chain recombines TRBV27 with TRBJ2-5; tentatively, D is TRBD1 (6 bases). The sample taken for sequencing was PBMCs or T cells enriched from blood (not recorded which). The CDR3 coding sequence is TGTGCCAGCAGTCCCAGTGGATGGGGGCGCGTAGAGACCCAGTACTTC. This translates into CASSPSGWGRVETQYF.